This is a list of T cell receptor beta chains from one sample in a study of blood T cell repertoires in COVID-19. Method: immunoSEQ multiplex PCR; TCRdb's copy keeps in-frame clones and lacks some. The sample yields fewer than 200,000 clones, about 86% seen once. The sample was peripheral blood. All receptors derive from a woman in her sixties or seventies with COVID-19, enrolled during active disease. The CDR3 runs from the conserved cysteine through the conserved F or W. D genes are given only for firm matches. Clone size appears in some rows only: once, few, many, or a class for an expanded clone.

cdr3_nt cdr3_aa clone_size j_call v_call d_call cdr3_length
TGTGCCAGCAGTGAAAGGACTAGCGGTTACAATGAGCAGTTCTTC CASSERTSGYNEQFF - TRBJ2-1 TRBV28 TRBD2 15
TGTGCCAGCTCACCATCGAACAACGAGCAGTACTTC CASSPSNNEQYF - TRBJ2-7 TRBV18 - 12
TGCGCCAGCAGCCCCCGACAGGGGGAGGATCAGCCCCAGCATTTT CASSPRQGEDQPQHF - TRBJ1-5 TRBV4-1 TRBD1 15
TGTGCCAGCAGCCAAGATGTGGGACAGGGTAATCAGCCCCAGCATTTT CASSQDVGQGNQPQHF - TRBJ1-5 TRBV4-2 TRBD1 16
TGTGCCAGAAGCCCTAGGACAGCGAGCAATCAGCCCCAGCATTTT CARSPRTASNQPQHF - TRBJ1-5 TRBV5-3 - 15
TGCGCCAGCAGTGAGAGGGATCCCGGGACAGACCTCTCTGGAAACACCATATATTTT CASSERDPGTDLSGNTIYF - TRBJ1-3 TRBV10-1 TRBD1 19
TGTGCCAGCAGCGTAGGGCAGGGGTATGGCTACACCTTC CASSVGQGYGYTF - TRBJ1-2 TRBV9 - 13
TGTGCCAGCAGCCGAGACAGCTATGGCTACACCTTC CASSRDSYGYTF - TRBJ1-2 TRBV6-5 - 12
TGTGCCAGCAGCCGGGCGGGGCAGAACGCCGGGGAGCTGTTTTTT CASSRAGQNAGELFF - TRBJ2-2 TRBV7-3 - 15
TGTGCCAGTACCGAGCTCGGTAGCGGAAAAAACAATGAGCAGTTCTTC CASTELGSGKNNEQFF - TRBJ2-1 TRBV19 - 16
TGTGCCAGTAGTATGGGCCCCAATCAGCCCCAGCATTTT CASSMGPNQPQHF - TRBJ1-5 TRBV19 - 13
TGTGCCAGCTCACGCCGGACAGACTGGGGTATCAAAACACCCTACGAGCAGTACTTC CASSRRTDWGIKTPYEQYF - TRBJ2-7 TRBV18 - 19
TGTGCCAGCAGTTGGTCCAGGACTGGATACAATGAGCAGTTCTTC CASSWSRTGYNEQFF - TRBJ2-1 TRBV7-3 - 15
TGTGCCAGCAACTCGGGGGGCCACACTGAAGCTTTCTTT CASNSGGHTEAFF - TRBJ1-1 TRBV2 - 13
TGTGCCAGCAGCTTGGGTTGGACTAGCGGCCGAAATACGCAGTATTTT CASSLGWTSGRNTQYF - TRBJ2-3 TRBV7-3 TRBD2 16
TGTGCCAGCAGTTACACGGGAGGGCTGTGGGAGCAGTACTTC CASSYTGGLWEQYF - TRBJ2-7 TRBV6-2/TRBV6-3 TRBD2 14
TGTGCCAGCTCACGGGGGGACGGCCTCAATCAGCCCCAGCATTTT CASSRGDGLNQPQHF - TRBJ1-5 TRBV18 - 15
TGTGCCAGCTCCCAAATCCAAGAGACCCAGTACTTC CASSQIQETQYF - TRBJ2-5 TRBV7-3 - 12
TGTGCCACAAAGACAGGGGGATCAGATACGCAGTATTTT CATKTGGSDTQYF - TRBJ2-3 TRBV2 TRBD1 13
TGTGCCAGCCGGACAGGAGGTAGCAATCAGCCCCAGCATTTT CASRTGGSNQPQHF - TRBJ1-5 TRBV28 TRBD1 14
TGTGCCAGCAGCGCGAGAATTGGCAATCAGCCCCAGCATTTT CASSARIGNQPQHF once TRBJ1-5 TRBV5-6 - 14
TGTGCCAGCAGTGACCGGGACAGGGGAATCGGGGAGCTGTTTTTT CASSDRDRGIGELFF - TRBJ2-2 TRBV6-6 TRBD1 15
TGTGCCAGCAGTTACGCGGGGACAGGGTTCTACGAGCAGTACTTC CASSYAGTGFYEQYF - TRBJ2-7 TRBV6-5 TRBD1 15
TGTGCCAGCAGCGGAGGGGACGGCAACACTGAAGCTTTCTTT CASSGGDGNTEAFF - TRBJ1-1 TRBV7-6 - 14
TGTGCCAGCTCACCACCGTCCGAGGGTTATGGCTACACCTTC CASSPPSEGYGYTF - TRBJ1-2 TRBV18 - 14
TGTGCCACCAGCAGGAGGAGCGGGAATAGCAATCAGCCCCAGCATTTT CATSRRSGNSNQPQHF - TRBJ1-5 TRBV15 - 16
TGTGCCAGCGGTGGGGACAGGGGGCTTGAAGCTTTCTTT CASGGDRGLEAFF - TRBJ1-1 TRBV2 TRBD1 13
TGTGCCAGCAGATTACAGGGTGGGGCCAACGTCCTGACTTTC CASRLQGGANVLTF - TRBJ2-6 TRBV3-1/TRBV3-2 - 14
TGTGCCAGCTCACCAAGGGACAGTTACAATGAGCAGTTCTTC CASSPRDSYNEQFF - TRBJ2-1 TRBV18 TRBD1 14
TGTGCCAGCAGTGAAGGACAGGGATGGAACGAGCAGTACTTC CASSEGQGWNEQYF - TRBJ2-7 TRBV6-1 TRBD1 14
TGTGCCAGCAGCCGCCGGGACAGTCGGGGAAGTGATGGCTACACCTTC CASSRRDSRGSDGYTF - TRBJ1-2 TRBV7-8 TRBD1 16
TGTGCCACCGCGGGACAGGGCTACGAGCAGTACTTC CATAGQGYEQYF once TRBJ2-7 TRBV24-1 TRBD1 12
TGTGCCAGCAGTACCCTAGCGGGAGGGGTCGGGGAGCTGTTTTTT CASSTLAGGVGELFF few TRBJ2-2 TRBV6-2/TRBV6-3 TRBD2 15
TGCAGCGTTCACCGGGACAGGGCCGGAGTTGGCCGGGAGCTGTTTTTT CSVHRDRAGVGRELFF - TRBJ2-2 TRBV29-1 TRBD1 16
TGTGCCAGCAGCCAAACTAGCGGAGCCTACAATGAGCAGTTCTTC CASSQTSGAYNEQFF - TRBJ2-1 TRBV27 TRBD2 15
TGTGCCAGCAGAACACTAGCGGCCTACGAGCAGTACTTC CASRTLAAYEQYF few TRBJ2-7 TRBV6-5 TRBD2 13
TGCGCCAGCAGCTTGGCCAGACACCGGGATACGCAGTATTTT CASSLARHRDTQYF - TRBJ2-3 TRBV5-1 - 14
TGTGCCAGCAGCGTAATCCCAGGGGCGGATGGCTACACCTTC CASSVIPGADGYTF - TRBJ1-2 TRBV9 - 14
TGTGCCAGCAGTTTAGGATGGAGGTTAGCTGAGCAGTTCTTC CASSLGWRLAEQFF - TRBJ2-1 TRBV28 - 14
TGCGCCAGCAGCTTGGACAGCCTGGCCTACGAGCAGTACTTC CASSLDSLAYEQYF - TRBJ2-7 TRBV5-1 - 14
TGTGCCTGGAGCGGACAGGGGCCAGATACGCAGTATTTT CAWSGQGPDTQYF - TRBJ2-3 TRBV30 TRBD1 13
TGTGCCAGCTCACTCAAGCCCAATCAGCCCCAGCATTTT CASSLKPNQPQHF - TRBJ1-5 TRBV18 - 13
TGTGCCAGCAGCTTAGTAGCGGGAGGACCCGGGGAGCTGTTTTTT CASSLVAGGPGELFF few TRBJ2-2 TRBV7-9 TRBD2 15
TGTGCCAGCAGTGACGGCGGGAGGGCTTTCAATGAGCAGTTCTTC CASSDGGRAFNEQFF - TRBJ2-1 TRBV6-1 TRBD2 15
TGTGCCAGCAGCTTATTTGGGACTAGCGAGTTTCGGGAGCAGTTCTTC CASSLFGTSEFREQFF - TRBJ2-1 TRBV7-9 TRBD2 16
TGTGCCAGCAGCTTCTCGGCGGAGCTATATGGCTACACCTTC CASSFSAELYGYTF once TRBJ1-2 TRBV11-2 - 14
TGTGCCAGCTCACGACAAGACAGGGTGGGACAGCCCCAGCATTTT CASSRQDRVGQPQHF - TRBJ1-5 TRBV18 TRBD1 15
TGTGCCAGCAGTTTTCCGTTGACGGGAGCTCCCTCTTACGAGCAGTACTTC CASSFPLTGAPSYEQYF - TRBJ2-7 TRBV6-4 - 17
TGTGCCAGTAGTATACAGGGTGGCTACACCTTC CASSIQGGYTF - TRBJ1-2 TRBV19 - 11
TGTGCCAGCAGCTTCCGGTTGGTTGAAAAACTGTTTTTT CASSFRLVEKLFF few TRBJ1-4 TRBV11-2 - 13
TGCGCCAGCAGCTTGTACGGAGATACGCAGTATTTT CASSLYGDTQYF once TRBJ2-3 TRBV5-1 - 12
TGTGCCAGCAGTTACACAGGGAGCGCTCAGCCCCAGCATTTT CASSYTGSAQPQHF - TRBJ1-5 TRBV27 - 14
TGTGCCAGCAATCAACAGGGGGCTGGCGAGCAGTACTTC CASNQQGAGEQYF - TRBJ2-7 TRBV11-3 TRBD1 13
TGTGCCAGCAGCTTCGACGGGATTAATTCACCCCTCCACTTT CASSFDGINSPLHF few TRBJ1-6 TRBV7-9 - 14
TGTGCTAGTGGTTTAAGGGAGGCGGCTTTCTTT CASGLREAAFF - TRBJ1-1 TRBV12-5 - 11
TGTGCCAGCAGCGCCGGACTAGAAAATGAGCAGTTCTTC CASSAGLENEQFF - TRBJ2-1 TRBV11-2 TRBD2 13
TGTGCCAGCAGCTCCGGACCTTCCGGGGGTTACGAGCAGTACTTC CASSSGPSGGYEQYF - TRBJ2-7 TRBV7-8 - 15
TGTGCCAGCAGCTTACCTCCGGGACTAGCGGGAGTAGACACCGGGGAGCTGTTTTTT CASSLPPGLAGVDTGELFF - TRBJ2-2 TRBV7-9 TRBD2 19